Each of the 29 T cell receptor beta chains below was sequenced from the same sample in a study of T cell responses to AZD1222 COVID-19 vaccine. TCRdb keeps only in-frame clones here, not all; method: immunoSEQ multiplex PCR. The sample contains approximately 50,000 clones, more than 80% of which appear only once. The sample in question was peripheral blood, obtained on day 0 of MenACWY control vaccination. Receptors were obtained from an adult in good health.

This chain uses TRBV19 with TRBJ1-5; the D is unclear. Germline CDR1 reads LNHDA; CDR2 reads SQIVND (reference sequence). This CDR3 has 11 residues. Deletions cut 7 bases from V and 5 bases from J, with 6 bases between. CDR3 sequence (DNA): TGTGCCAGTACCTTACATCAGCCCCAGCATTTT. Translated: CASTLHQPQHF.

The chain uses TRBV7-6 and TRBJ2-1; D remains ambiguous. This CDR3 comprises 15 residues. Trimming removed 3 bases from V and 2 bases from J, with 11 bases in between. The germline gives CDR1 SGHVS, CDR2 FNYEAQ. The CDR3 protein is CASSFSQGPYNEQFF. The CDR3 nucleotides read TGTGCCAGCAGCTTCAGCCAAGGGCCCTACAATGAGCAGTTCTTC.

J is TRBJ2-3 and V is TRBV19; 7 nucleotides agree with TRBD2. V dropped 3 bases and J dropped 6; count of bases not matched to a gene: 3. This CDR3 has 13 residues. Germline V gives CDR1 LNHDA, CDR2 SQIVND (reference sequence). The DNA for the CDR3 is TGTGCCAGTAGTATTTGGGGAGGGGATACGCAGTATTTT. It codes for CASSIWGGDTQYF.

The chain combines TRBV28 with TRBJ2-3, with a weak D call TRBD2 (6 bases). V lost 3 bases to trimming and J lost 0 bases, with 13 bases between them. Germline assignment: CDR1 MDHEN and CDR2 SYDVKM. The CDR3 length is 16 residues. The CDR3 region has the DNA TGTGCCAGCAGTTTCGCCGGAGGGGCCAGCACAGATACGCAGTATTTT. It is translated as CASSFAGGASTDTQYF.

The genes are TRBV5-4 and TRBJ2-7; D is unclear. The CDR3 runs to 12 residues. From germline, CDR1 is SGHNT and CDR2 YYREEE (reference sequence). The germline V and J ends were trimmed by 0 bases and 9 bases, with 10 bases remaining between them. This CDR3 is CASSLDGVLQYF. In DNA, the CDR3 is TGTGCCAGCAGCTTGGATGGGGTACTGCAGTACTTC.

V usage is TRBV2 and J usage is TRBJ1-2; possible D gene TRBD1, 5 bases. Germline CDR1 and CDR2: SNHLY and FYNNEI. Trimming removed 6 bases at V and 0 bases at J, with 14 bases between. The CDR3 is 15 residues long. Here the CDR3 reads CASRVRGLANYGYTF. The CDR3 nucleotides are TGTGCCAGCAGGGTGAGGGGCCTAGCTAACTATGGCTACACCTTC.

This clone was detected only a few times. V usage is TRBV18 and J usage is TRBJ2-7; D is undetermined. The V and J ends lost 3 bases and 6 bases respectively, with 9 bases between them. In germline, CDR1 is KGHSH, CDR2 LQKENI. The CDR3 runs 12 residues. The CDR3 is CASSPMGIEQYF. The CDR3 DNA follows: TGTGCCAGCTCACCGATGGGAATCGAGCAGTACTTC.

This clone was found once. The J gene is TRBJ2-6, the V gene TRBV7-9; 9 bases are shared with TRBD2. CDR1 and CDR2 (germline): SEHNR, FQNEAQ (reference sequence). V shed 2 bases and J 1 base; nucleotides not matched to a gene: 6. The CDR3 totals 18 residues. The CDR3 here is CASSLSASGTSGANVLTF. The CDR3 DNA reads TGTGCCAGCAGCTTAAGCGCTAGCGGGACATCTGGGGCCAACGTCCTGACTTTC.

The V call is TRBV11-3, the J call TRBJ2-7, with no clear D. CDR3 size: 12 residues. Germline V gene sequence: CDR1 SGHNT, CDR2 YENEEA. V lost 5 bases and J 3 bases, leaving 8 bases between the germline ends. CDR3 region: CASSKSGYEQYF. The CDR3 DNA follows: TGTGCCAGCAGCAAATCAGGCTACGAGCAGTACTTC.

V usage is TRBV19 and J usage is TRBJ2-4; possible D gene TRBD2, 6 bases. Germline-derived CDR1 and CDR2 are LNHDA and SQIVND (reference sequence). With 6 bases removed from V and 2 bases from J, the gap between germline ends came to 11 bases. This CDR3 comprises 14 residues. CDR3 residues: CASRGGIPKNIQYF. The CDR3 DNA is TGTGCCAGTAGAGGCGGGATCCCCAAAAACATTCAGTACTTC.

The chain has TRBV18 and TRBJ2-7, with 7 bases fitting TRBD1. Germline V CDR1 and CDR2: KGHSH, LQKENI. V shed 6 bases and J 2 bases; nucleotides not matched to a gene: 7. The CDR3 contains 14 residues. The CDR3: CASSPTGQAYEQYF. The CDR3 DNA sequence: TGTGCCAGCTCGCCGACAGGACAGGCCTACGAGCAGTACTTC.

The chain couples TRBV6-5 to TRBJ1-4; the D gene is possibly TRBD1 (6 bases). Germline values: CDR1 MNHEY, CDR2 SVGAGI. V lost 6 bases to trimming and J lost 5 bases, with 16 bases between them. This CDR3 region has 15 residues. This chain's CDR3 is CASSYMDSRNEKLFF. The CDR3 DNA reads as TGTGCCAGCAGCTACATGGACAGCCGAAATGAAAAACTGTTTTTT.

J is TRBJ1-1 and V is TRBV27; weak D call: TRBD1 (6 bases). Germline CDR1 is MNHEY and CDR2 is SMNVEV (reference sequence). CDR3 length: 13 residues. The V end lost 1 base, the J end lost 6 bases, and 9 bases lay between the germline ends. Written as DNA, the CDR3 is TGTGCCAGCAGTTTATTGGGGGCCGCTGAAGCTTTCTTT. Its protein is CASSLLGAAEAFF.

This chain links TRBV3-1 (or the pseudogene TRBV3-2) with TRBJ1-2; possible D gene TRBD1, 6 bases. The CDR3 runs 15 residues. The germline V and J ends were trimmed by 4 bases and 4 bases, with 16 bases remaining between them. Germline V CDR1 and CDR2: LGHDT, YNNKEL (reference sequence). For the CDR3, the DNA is TGTGCCAGCAGCCCTTCGAGGGGGGCGAGCTATGGCTACACCTTC. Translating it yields CASSPSRGASYGYTF.

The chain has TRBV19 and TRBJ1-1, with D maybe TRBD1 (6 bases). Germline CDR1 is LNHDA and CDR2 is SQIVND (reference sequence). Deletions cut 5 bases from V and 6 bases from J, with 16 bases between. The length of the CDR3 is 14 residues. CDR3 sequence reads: CASSVTGAGSEAFF. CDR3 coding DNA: TGTGCCAGTAGTGTAACGGGGGCTGGGTCTGAAGCTTTCTTT. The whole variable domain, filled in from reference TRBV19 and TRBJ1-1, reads DGGITQSPKYLFRKEGQNVTLSCEQNLNHDAMYWYRQDPGQGLRLIYYSQIVNDFQKGDIAEGYSVSREKKESFPLTVTSAQKNPTAFYLCASSVTGAGSEAFFGQGTRLTVV.

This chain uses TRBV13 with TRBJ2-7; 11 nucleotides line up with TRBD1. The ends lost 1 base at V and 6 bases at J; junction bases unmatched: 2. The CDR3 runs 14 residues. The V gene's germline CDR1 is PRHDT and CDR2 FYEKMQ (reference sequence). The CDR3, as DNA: TGTGCCAGCAGCTTAGACGGGACAGGGGGCGAGCAGTACTTC. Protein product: CASSLDGTGGEQYF.

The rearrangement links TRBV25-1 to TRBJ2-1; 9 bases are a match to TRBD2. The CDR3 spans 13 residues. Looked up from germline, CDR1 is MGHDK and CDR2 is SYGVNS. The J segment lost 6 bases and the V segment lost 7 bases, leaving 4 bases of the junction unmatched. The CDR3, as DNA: TGTGCCAGCAATTTAGCGGGAGTCAATGAGCAGTTCTTC. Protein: CASNLAGVNEQFF.

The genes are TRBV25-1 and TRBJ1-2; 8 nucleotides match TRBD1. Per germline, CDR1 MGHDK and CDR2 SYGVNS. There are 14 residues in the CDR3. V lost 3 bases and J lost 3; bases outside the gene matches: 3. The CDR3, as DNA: TGTGCCAGCAGTGACGACAGGGGTTACTATGGCTACACCTTC. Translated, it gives CASSDDRGYYGYTF.

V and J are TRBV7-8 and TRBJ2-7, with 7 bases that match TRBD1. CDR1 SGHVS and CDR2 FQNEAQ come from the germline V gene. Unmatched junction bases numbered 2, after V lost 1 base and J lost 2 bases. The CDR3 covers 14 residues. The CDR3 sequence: CASSLGQGTYEQYF. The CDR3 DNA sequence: TGTGCCAGCAGCTTAGGACAGGGAACCTACGAGCAGTACTTC.

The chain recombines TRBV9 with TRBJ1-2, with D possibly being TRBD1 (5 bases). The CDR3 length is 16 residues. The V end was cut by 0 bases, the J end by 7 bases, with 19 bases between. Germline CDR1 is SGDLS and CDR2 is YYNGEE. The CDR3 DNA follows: TGTGCCAGCAGCGTAGATTTTGCAGGGCCGGCCCGTGGCTACACCTTC. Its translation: CASSVDFAGPARGYTF. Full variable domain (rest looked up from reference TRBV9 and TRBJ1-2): DSGVTQTPKHLITATGQRVTLRCSPRSGDLSVYWYQQSLDQGLQFLIQYYNGEERAKGNILERFSAQQFPDLHSELNLSSLELGDSALYFCASSVDFAGPARGYTFGSGTRLTVV.

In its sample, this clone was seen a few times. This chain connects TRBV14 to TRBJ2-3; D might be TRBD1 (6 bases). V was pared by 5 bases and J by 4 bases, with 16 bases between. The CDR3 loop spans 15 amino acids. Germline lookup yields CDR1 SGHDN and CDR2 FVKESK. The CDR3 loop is CASSWAPAGADTQYF. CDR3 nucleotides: TGTGCCAGCAGCTGGGCCCCGGCAGGGGCAGATACGCAGTATTTT.

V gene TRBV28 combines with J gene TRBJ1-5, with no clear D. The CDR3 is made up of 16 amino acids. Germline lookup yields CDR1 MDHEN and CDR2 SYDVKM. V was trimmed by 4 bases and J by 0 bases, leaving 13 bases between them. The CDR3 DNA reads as TGTGCCAGCAGTTCCCTCCCTGGACGTAGCAATCAGCCCCAGCATTTT. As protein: CASSSLPGRSNQPQHF.

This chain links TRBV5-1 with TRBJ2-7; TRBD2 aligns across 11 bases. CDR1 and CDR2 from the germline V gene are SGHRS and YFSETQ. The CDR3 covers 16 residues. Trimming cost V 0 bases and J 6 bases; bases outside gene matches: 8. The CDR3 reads CASSLATSGRGSEQYF. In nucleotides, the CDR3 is TGCGCCAGCAGCTTGGCTACTAGCGGGAGAGGGTCCGAGCAGTACTTC.

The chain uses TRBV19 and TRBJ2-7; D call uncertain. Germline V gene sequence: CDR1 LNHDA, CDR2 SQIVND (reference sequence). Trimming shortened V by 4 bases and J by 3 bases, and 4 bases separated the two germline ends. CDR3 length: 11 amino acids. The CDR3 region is CASSNYYEQYF. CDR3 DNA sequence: TGTGCCAGTAGTAATTACTACGAGCAGTACTTC.

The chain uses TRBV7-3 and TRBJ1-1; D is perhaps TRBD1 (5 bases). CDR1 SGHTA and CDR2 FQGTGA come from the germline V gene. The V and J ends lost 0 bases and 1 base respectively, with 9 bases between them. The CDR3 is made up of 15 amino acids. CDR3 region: CASSLTSGGNTEAFF. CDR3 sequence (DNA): TGTGCCAGCAGCTTAACGTCGGGGGGGAACACTGAAGCTTTCTTT.

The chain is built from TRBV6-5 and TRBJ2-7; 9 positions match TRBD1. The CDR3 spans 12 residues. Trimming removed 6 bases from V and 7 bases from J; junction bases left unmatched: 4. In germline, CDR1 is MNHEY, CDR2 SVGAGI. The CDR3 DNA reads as TGTGCCAGCAGCCCCGGACAGGGGGAGCAGTACTTC. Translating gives CASSPGQGEQYF.

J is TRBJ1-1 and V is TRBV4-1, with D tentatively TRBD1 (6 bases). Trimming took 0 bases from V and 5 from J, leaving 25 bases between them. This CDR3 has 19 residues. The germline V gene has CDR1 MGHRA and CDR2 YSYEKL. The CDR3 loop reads CASSQDSSSRLRGGTEAFF. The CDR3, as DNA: TGCGCCAGCAGCCAAGATTCGTCCTCGAGACTCAGGGGTGGGACTGAAGCTTTCTTT.

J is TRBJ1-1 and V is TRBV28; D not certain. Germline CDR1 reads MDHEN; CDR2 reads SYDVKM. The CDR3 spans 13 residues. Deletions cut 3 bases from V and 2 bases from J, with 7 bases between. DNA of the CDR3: TGTGCCAGCAGTTTTCGCAGAAACACTGAAGCTTTCTTT. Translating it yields CASSFRRNTEAFF. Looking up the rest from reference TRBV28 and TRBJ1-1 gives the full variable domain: DVKVTQSSRYLVKRTGEKVFLECVQDMDHENMFWYRQDPGLGLRLIYFSYDVKMKEKGDIPEGYSVSREKKERFSLILESASTNQTSMYLCASSFRRNTEAFFGQGTRLTVV.

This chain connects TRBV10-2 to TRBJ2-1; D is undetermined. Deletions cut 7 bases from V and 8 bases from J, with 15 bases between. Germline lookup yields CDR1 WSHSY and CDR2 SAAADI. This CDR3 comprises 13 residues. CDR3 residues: CASTLSPRDEQFF. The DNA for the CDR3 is TGCGCCAGCACCCTCTCCCCTCGGGATGAGCAGTTCTTC.